This T cell receptor beta chain was sequenced for a study of cytomegalovirus exposure and HLA in healthy donors. The PCR employed 60 Vbeta primers together with 13 Jbeta primers. Profiling relied on immunoSEQ multiplex PCR, and the TCRdb table lists in-frame clones only, not all of them. The profile shows more than 150,000 clones, around 83% of them singletons. The sample was PBMCs. The TCR sequence derives from a girl aged 2 to 9 in good health and CMV-seropositive.

The CDR3 region has the DNA TGTGCCAGCACCCCCCCCGGTGACAGGGGTGGAAACACCATATATTTT. Its translation is CASTPPGDRGGNTIYF. The chain links TRBV4-2 to TRBJ1-3, with 8 bases lining up with TRBD1. CDR3 length equals 16 residues. With V trimmed by 7 bases and J by 3 bases, 11 bases remained unmatched. The V gene's germline CDR1 is LGHNA and CDR2 YNFKEQ.